This T cell receptor (beta chain) was profiled in a study of T cell repertoires in cytomegalovirus infection. Whole-study context: Public signatures in TCR beta pointed to CMV infection and matching HLA type. Study-wide results and limits: The ex vivo response was dominated by HLA-C-restricted CMV-specific TCR beta clonotypes. The study identified carriers of CMV plus the relevant HLA from cumulative public TCR beta family frequency.

Details on this clonotype: Its antigen is currently unknown.

One entry per CDR3 protein, called by TCRdb with MiXCR from the reads. The sample lists more than 85,000 distinct CDR3 sequences; more than 20% were seen once. The length of the CDR3 is 11 residues. The germline V gene has CDR1 MNHEY and CDR2 SMNVEV (reference sequence). V is TRBV27 and J is TRBJ1-2; D may be TRBD1 (6 bases). The sequence was obtained from a human donor in good health (CMV status not recorded). Some clones in this sample may be carry-over from other donors' samples. Source material: CD8+ T cells from PBMCs. The CDR3 DNA sequence: TGTGAATCGCGGGGGGCGGTGGGCTACACCTTC. Protein product: CESRGAVGYTF.